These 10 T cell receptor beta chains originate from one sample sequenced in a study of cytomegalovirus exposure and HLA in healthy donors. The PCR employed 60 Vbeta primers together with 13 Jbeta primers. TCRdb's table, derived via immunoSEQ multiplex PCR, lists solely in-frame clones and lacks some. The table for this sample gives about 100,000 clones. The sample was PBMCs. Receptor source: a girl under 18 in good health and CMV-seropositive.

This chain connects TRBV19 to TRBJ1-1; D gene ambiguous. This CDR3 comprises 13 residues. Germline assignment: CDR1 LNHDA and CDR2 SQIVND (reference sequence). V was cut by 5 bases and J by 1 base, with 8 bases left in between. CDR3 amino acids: CASSLSPNTEAFF. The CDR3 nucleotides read TGTGCCAGTAGTCTAAGTCCGAACACTGAAGCTTTCTTT.

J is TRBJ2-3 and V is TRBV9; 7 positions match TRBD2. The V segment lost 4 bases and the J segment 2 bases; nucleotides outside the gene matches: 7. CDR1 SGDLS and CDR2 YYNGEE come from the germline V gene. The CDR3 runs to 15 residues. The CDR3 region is CASSTRGVVTDTQYF. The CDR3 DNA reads TGTGCCAGCAGCACCCGGGGGGTTGTCACAGATACGCAGTATTTT.

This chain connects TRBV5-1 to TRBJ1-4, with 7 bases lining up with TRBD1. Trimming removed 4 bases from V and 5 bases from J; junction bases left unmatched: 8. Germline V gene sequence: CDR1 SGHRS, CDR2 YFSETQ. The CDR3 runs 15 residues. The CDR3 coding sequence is TGCGCCAGCAGCCCAGCCGGGACAGTAAATGAAAAACTGTTTTTT. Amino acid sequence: CASSPAGTVNEKLFF. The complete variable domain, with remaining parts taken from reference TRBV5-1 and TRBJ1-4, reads KAGVTQTPRYLIKTRGQQVTLSCSPISGHRSVSWYQQTPGQGLQFLFEYFSETQRNKGNFPGRFSGRQFSNSRSEMNVSTLELGDSALYLCASSPAGTVNEKLFFGSGTQLSVL.

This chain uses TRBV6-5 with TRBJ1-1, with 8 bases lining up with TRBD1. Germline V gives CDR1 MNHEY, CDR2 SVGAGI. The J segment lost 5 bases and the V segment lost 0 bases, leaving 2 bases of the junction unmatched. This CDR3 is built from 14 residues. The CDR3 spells CASSYSTGVTEAFF. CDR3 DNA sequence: TGTGCCAGCAGTTACTCGACAGGGGTGACTGAAGCTTTCTTT.

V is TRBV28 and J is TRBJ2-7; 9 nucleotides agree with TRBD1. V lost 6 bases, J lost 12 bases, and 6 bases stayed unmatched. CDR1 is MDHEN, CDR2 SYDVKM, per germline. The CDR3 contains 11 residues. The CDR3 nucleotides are TGTGCCAGCAGCTTCGGGACAGGGTGGTACTTC. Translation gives CASSFGTGWYF. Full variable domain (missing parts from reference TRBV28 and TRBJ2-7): DVKVTQSSRYLVKRTGEKVFLECVQDMDHENMFWYRQDPGLGLRLIYFSYDVKMKEKGDIPEGYSVSREKKERFSLILESASTNQTSMYLCASSFGTGWYFGPGTRLTVT.

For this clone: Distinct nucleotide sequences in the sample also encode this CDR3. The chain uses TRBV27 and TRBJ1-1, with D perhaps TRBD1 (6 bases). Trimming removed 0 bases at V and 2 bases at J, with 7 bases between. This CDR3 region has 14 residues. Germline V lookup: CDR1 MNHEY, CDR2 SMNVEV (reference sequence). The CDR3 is CASSLSGTNTEAFF. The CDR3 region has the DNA TGTGCCAGCAGTTTATCGGGGACAAACACTGAAGCTTTCTTT.

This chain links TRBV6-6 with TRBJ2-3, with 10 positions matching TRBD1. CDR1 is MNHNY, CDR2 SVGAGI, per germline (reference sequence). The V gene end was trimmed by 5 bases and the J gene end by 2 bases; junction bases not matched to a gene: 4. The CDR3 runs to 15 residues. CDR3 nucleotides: TGTGCCAGCAGTCGGACAGGGGGGGACACAGATACGCAGTATTTT. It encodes CASSRTGGDTDTQYF.

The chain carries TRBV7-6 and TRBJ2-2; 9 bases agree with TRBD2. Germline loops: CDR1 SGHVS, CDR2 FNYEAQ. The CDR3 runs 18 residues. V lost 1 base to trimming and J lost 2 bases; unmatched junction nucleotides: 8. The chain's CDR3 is CASSLDRSGGRNTGELFF. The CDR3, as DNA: TGTGCCAGCAGCTTAGACCGTAGCGGGGGACGTAACACCGGGGAGCTGTTTTTT. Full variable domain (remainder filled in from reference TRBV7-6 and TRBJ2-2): GAGVSQSPRYKVTKRGQDVALRCDPISGHVSLYWYRQALGQGPEFLTYFNYEAQQDKSGLPNDRFSAERPEGSISTLTIQRTEQRDSAMYRCASSLDRSGGRNTGELFFGEGSRLTVL.

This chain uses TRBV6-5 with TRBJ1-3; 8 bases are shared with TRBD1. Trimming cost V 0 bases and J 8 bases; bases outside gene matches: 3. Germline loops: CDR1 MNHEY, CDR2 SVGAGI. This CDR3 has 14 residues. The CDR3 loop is CASSYSGQVDTIYF. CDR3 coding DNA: TGTGCCAGCAGTTACTCGGGACAGGTGGACACCATATATTTT.

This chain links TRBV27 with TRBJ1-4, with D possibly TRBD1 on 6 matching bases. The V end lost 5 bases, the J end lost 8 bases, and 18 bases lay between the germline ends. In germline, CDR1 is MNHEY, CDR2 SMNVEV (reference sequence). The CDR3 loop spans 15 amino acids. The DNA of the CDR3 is TGTGCCAGCAGTCCGCTCGGGGGGGCAGGGGAAAAACTGTTTTTT. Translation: CASSPLGGAGEKLFF.